This entry lists 26 T cell receptor beta chains sequenced from one sample in a study of hypomethylating agent response in myelodysplastic syndrome. Generated by immunoSEQ multiplex PCR, the TCRdb table keeps only in-frame clones and is missing some. The repertoire holds approximately 11,000 clones, 75% to 85% seen once, with 3% to 4% in the top ten. The sample was bone marrow, taken before or after starting hypomethylating agent treatment for myelodysplastic syndrome (not recorded which). These receptors were taken from a human donor with myelodysplastic syndrome.

V and J are TRBV11-1 and TRBJ2-7; D is perhaps TRBD2 (5 bases). This CDR3 has 17 residues. Germline V gene lookup returns CDR1 SGHAT and CDR2 FQDESV (reference sequence). The V end was cut by 4 bases, the J end by 2 bases, with 21 bases between. DNA for the CDR3: TGTGCCAGCAGCTCCTACCTCGGACTCGGGAACACCTACGAGCAGTACTTC. Its protein is CASSSYLGLGNTYEQYF. Full variable domain (outside the CDR3, taken from reference TRBV11-1 and TRBJ2-7): EAEVAQSPRYKITEKSQAVAFWCDPISGHATLYWYRQILGQGPELLVQFQDESVVDDSQLPKDRFSAERLKGVDSTLKIQPAELGDSAMYLCASSSYLGLGNTYEQYFGPGTRLTVT.

Here the CDR3 DNA reads TGCGCCAGCAGCTCGTGGGACAGGGGAGGGAATGAGCAGTTCTTC. It codes for CASSSWDRGGNEQFF. This sequence joins TRBV5-1 and TRBJ2-1; 10 bases align to TRBD1. J was trimmed by 7 bases and V by 3 bases; bases with no gene match: 7. The CDR3 spans 15 residues. Germline CDR1 reads SGHRS; CDR2 reads YFSETQ. The complete variable domain, with remaining parts taken from reference TRBV5-1 and TRBJ2-1, reads KAGVTQTPRYLIKTRGQQVTLSCSPISGHRSVSWYQQTPGQGLQFLFEYFSETQRNKGNFPGRFSGRQFSNSRSEMNVSTLELGDSALYLCASSSWDRGGNEQFFGPGTRLTVL.

This chain joins TRBV6-1 and TRBJ1-5; no firm D call. This CDR3 contains 16 residues. Between the trimmed V and J ends, which lost 4 bases and 2 bases, there was a span of 15 bases. Germline assignment: CDR1 MNHNS and CDR2 SASEGT. CDR3 nucleotide sequence: TGTGCCAGCAGTGTACGATCGTTGTCGGGCAATCAGCCCCAGCATTTT. Translation gives CASSVRSLSGNQPQHF.

This chain uses TRBV5-1 with TRBJ2-1; perhaps D is TRBD1 or TRBD2 (6 bases each). Trimming took 5 bases from V and 5 from J, leaving 14 bases between them. The CDR3 has 14 amino acids. Germline-derived CDR1 and CDR2 are SGHRS and YFSETQ. The chain's CDR3 is CASRVGGHDNEQFF. The CDR3 DNA reads as TGCGCCAGCAGGGTGGGGGGACACGACAATGAGCAGTTCTTC.

Notes on this clone: The junction departs from the called germline gene at one end, perhaps through a read error. The V gene is TRBV14, the J gene TRBJ2-2; TRBD2 agrees at 8 bases. This CDR3 is built from 17 residues. The germline V gene encodes CDR1 SGHDN and CDR2 FVKESK. CDR3 sequence (DNA): TGTGCCAGCAGCCAGGTTAGCGGGAATAGGGACACGGGGGAGCTGTTTTTT. Translated: CASSQVSGNRDTGELFF.

The rearrangement joins TRBV7-9 to TRBJ2-7, with unresolved D. V lost 1 base to trimming and J lost 7 bases, with 17 bases between them. This CDR3 region has 15 residues. The germline gives CDR1 SEHNR, CDR2 FQNEAQ (reference sequence). The DNA for the CDR3 is TGTGCCAGCAGCTTAGAGTTTCGACGGCCGGATGAGCAGTACTTC. It translates to CASSLEFRRPDEQYF.

The chain couples TRBV5-4 to TRBJ2-4; D might be TRBD2 (6 bases). Germline V gives CDR1 SGHNT, CDR2 YYREEE (reference sequence). With 4 bases removed from V and 6 bases from J, the gap between germline ends came to 14 bases. This CDR3 region has 14 residues. The DNA of the CDR3 is TGTGCCAGCAGCACCGGAGGGGCTGGAAACATTCAGTACTTC. It specifies CASSTGGAGNIQYF.

The V gene is TRBV5-1, the J gene TRBJ1-2; 7 nucleotides align to TRBD1. Germline V gene data show CDR1 as SGHRS and CDR2 as YFSETQ. The CDR3 runs 14 residues. After removal of 5 bases from V and 6 bases from J, the junction contained 10 bases not matched to a gene. This CDR3 is CASSNFEGQDGYTF. For the CDR3, the DNA is TGCGCCAGCAGTAACTTTGAAGGACAGGATGGCTACACCTTC.

This chain uses TRBV11-2 with TRBJ2-3; D gene ambiguous. The V end was cut by 1 base, the J end by 1 base, with 6 bases between. In germline, CDR1 is SGHAT, CDR2 FQNNGV. CDR3 length: 14 residues. The CDR3 nucleotides read TGTGCCAGCAGCTTAGGTGGGGGCACAGATACGCAGTATTTT. Amino acids: CASSLGGGTDTQYF.

This clone was counted between two and nine times. The V gene is TRBV7-9, the J gene TRBJ1-1; no clear D gene. The V gene's germline CDR1 is SEHNR and CDR2 FQNEAQ (reference sequence). The CDR3 totals 13 residues. V lost 1 base to trimming and J lost 4 bases, with 7 bases between them. CDR3 loop: CASSLEGSTEAFF. CDR3 bases: TGTGCCAGCAGCTTAGAGGGTTCCACTGAAGCTTTCTTT.

The chain combines TRBV10-1 with TRBJ2-5; 9 positions agree with TRBD1. This CDR3 is built from 15 residues. Germline V lookup: CDR1 WNHNN, CDR2 SYGVQD (reference sequence). V shed 0 bases and J 2 bases; nucleotides not matched to a gene: 1. CDR3 nucleotides: TGCGCCAGCAGTGAGTCGGGGACAGGGCAAGAGACCCAGTACTTC. Translating it yields CASSESGTGQETQYF.

The chain links TRBV18 to TRBJ2-5, with 13 bases lining up with TRBD2. Per germline, CDR1 KGHSH and CDR2 LQKENI. V was clipped by 3 bases and J by 3 bases; unmatched bases: 4. The CDR3 is 16 amino acids. CDR3 sequence: CASSPRLAGGKETQYF. In nucleotides, the CDR3 is TGTGCCAGCTCACCCCGACTAGCGGGAGGCAAAGAGACCCAGTACTTC.

This rearrangement joins TRBV2 to TRBJ2-2, with 7 bases that match TRBD1. The germline V gene encodes CDR1 SNHLY and CDR2 FYNNEI. CDR3 length: 15 residues. The trim removed 4 bases at V and 3 bases at J, leaving 5 bases unmatched. CDR3 in DNA: TGTGCCAGCAGTGGGTGGACAGGTTACACCGGGGAGCTGTTTTTT. It is translated as CASSGWTGYTGELFF.

The chain links TRBV6-4 to TRBJ2-1; 7 bases match TRBD1. CDR1 and CDR2 from the germline V gene are MRHNA and SNTAGT. This CDR3 has 13 amino acids. V dropped 4 bases and J dropped 6; count of bases not matched to a gene: 3. As DNA, the CDR3 is TGTGCCAGCAGTGCCTCAGGGGGCAATGAGCAGTTCTTC. Translated: CASSASGGNEQFF.

V and J are TRBV19 and TRBJ2-1; TRBD2 matches at 7 bases. CDR1 and CDR2 from the germline V gene are LNHDA and SQIVND (reference sequence). V shed 4 bases and J 3 bases; nucleotides not matched to a gene: 6. The CDR3 is made up of 15 amino acids. In DNA, the CDR3 is TGTGCCAGTAGTACCGGCGGGAGCGGCTACAATGAGCAGTTCTTC. This sequence encodes CASSTGGSGYNEQFF.

The chain uses TRBV5-1 and TRBJ1-5; weak D call: TRBD1 (5 bases). This CDR3 has 16 residues. CDR1 and CDR2 (germline): SGHRS, YFSETQ. The V gene lost 4 bases and the J gene lost 2 bases, with 16 bases spanning the gap. The CDR3 sequence: CASSPVGREGNQPQHF. Here the CDR3 DNA reads TGCGCCAGCAGCCCGGTGGGCAGGGAGGGCAATCAGCCCCAGCATTTT. Combining the CDR3 with reference TRBV5-1 and TRBJ1-5 gives the whole variable domain KAGVTQTPRYLIKTRGQQVTLSCSPISGHRSVSWYQQTPGQGLQFLFEYFSETQRNKGNFPGRFSGRQFSNSRSEMNVSTLELGDSALYLCASSPVGREGNQPQHFGDGTRLSIL.

This chain uses TRBV6-1 with TRBJ2-7; D not resolved. The CDR3 totals 13 residues. Germline CDR1 and CDR2: MNHNS and SASEGT. V gave up 5 bases and J gave up 1 base, with 9 bases separating them. CDR3 in amino acids: CASSQPGSYEQYF. CDR3 sequence (DNA): TGTGCCAGCAGTCAACCCGGATCCTACGAGCAGTACTTC.

The chain employs TRBV2 and TRBJ1-2; tentative D call: TRBD1 (6 bases). The CDR3 contains 14 residues. Looked up from germline, CDR1 is SNHLY and CDR2 is FYNNEI. Between the trimmed V and J ends, which lost 8 bases and 4 bases, there was a span of 17 bases. CDR3 sequence (DNA): TGTGCCAGCTCCGAGGACAGCCTGGGCTATGGCTACACCTTC. This sequence encodes CASSEDSLGYGYTF.

V usage is TRBV27 and J usage is TRBJ2-1, with 7 bases identical to TRBD2. The germline V gene has CDR1 MNHEY and CDR2 SMNVEV (reference sequence). The CDR3 length is 16 residues. V shed 8 bases and J 0 bases; nucleotides not matched to a gene: 10. The CDR3 here is CASLPLIAGSYNEQFF. The CDR3 nucleotides read TGTGCCAGCCTTCCTCTAATAGCGGGCTCCTACAATGAGCAGTTCTTC.

This clone was picked up one time. The V and J genes are TRBV7-9 and TRBJ2-1; 12 positions agree with TRBD2. Germline V gene data show CDR1 as SEHNR and CDR2 as FQNEAQ (reference sequence). The V gene end was trimmed by 4 bases and the J gene end by 6 bases; junction bases not matched to a gene: 4. The CDR3 contains 15 residues. As DNA, the CDR3 is TGTGCCAGCAGCTCCGGACTAGCGGGAACCAATGAGCAGTTCTTC. Protein product: CASSSGLAGTNEQFF. The full variable domain, rest sourced from reference TRBV7-9 and TRBJ2-1, is DTGVSQNPRHKITKRGQNVTFRCDPISEHNRLYWYRQTLGQGPEFLTYFQNEAQLEKSRLLSDRFSAERPKGSFSTLEIQRTEQGDSAMYLCASSSGLAGTNEQFFGPGTRLTVL.

J is TRBJ1-4 and V is TRBV7-9; D gene unclear. Per the germline V gene, CDR1 is SEHNR and CDR2 is FQNEAQ (reference sequence). The CDR3 runs to 14 residues. V was shortened by 1 base and J by 2 bases, with 5 bases between the two germline ends. DNA for the CDR3: TGTGCCAGCAGCTTAGTTACGACTAATGAAAAACTGTTTTTT. Its translation is CASSLVTTNEKLFF.

This clone is a singleton in its sample. The J gene is TRBJ1-1, the V gene TRBV5-8, with TRBD1 matching 10 bases. Germline CDR1 is SGHTS and CDR2 is YDEGEE. The CDR3 spans 17 residues. The V gene end was trimmed by 4 bases and the J gene end by 6 bases; junction bases not matched to a gene: 15. The CDR3 protein is CASSLRIRSGTGAEAFF. The CDR3 coding sequence is TGTGCCAGCAGCCTACGGATACGGTCCGGGACAGGGGCTGAAGCTTTCTTT.

V is TRBV19 and J is TRBJ2-1; tentatively, D is TRBD1 (6 bases). Trimming pared 6 bases from V and 0 bases from J, leaving 12 bases between. From germline, CDR1 is LNHDA and CDR2 SQIVND (reference sequence). The CDR3 spans 15 residues. The CDR3 DNA reads TGTGCCAGTAGGGCAGGGGTTGACTCCTACAATGAGCAGTTCTTC. This translates into CASRAGVDSYNEQFF.

The chain couples TRBV5-4 to TRBJ2-1; possibly TRBD2 for D (6 bases). Trimming removed 0 bases from V and 4 bases from J, with 8 bases in between. Looked up from germline, CDR1 is SGHNT and CDR2 is YYREEE (reference sequence). This CDR3 is built from 14 residues. CDR3 protein: CASSLGGEYNEQFF. CDR3 coding DNA: TGTGCCAGCAGCTTGGGGGGGGAGTACAATGAGCAGTTCTTC.

This chain uses TRBV7-3 with TRBJ2-3; tentative D call: TRBD2 (6 bases). V gave up 7 bases and J gave up 1 base, with 12 bases separating them. This CDR3 has 14 amino acids. Germline lookup yields CDR1 SGHTA and CDR2 FQGTGA. The CDR3 here is CASTDGTGTDTQYF. The DNA for the CDR3 is TGTGCCAGCACAGACGGGACTGGCACAGATACGCAGTATTTT.

CDR3 sequence (DNA): TGCGCCAGCGGGAACCGGGACAGGGCGAGGAACACCGGGGAGCTGTTTTTT. Translating gives CASGNRDRARNTGELFF. The chain uses TRBV5-1 and TRBJ2-2; 9 bases align to TRBD1. This CDR3 comprises 17 residues. In germline, CDR1 is SGHRS, CDR2 YFSETQ. V dropped 7 bases and J dropped 1; count of bases not matched to a gene: 11.